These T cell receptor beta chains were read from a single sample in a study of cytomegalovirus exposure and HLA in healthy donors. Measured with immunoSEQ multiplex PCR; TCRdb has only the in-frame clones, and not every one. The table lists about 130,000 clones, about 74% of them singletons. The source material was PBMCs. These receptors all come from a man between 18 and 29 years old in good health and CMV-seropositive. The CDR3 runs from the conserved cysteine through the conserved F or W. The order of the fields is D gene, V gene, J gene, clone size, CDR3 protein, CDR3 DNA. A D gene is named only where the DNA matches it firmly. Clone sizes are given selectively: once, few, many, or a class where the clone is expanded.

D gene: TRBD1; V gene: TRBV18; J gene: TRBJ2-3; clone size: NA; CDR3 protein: CASSPRQGAADTQYF; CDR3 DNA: TGTGCCAGCTCACCACGGCAGGGGGCGGCAGATACGCAGTATTTT
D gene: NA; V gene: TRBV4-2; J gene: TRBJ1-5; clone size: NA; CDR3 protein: CASSRERGNQPQHF; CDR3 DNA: TGTGCCAGCAGCCGGGAAAGGGGGAATCAGCCCCAGCATTTT
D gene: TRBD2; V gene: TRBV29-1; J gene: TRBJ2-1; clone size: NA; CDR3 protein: CSVRDGGSSYEQFF; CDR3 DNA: TGCAGCGTCCGGGATGGCGGGAGTAGTTATGAGCAGTTCTTC
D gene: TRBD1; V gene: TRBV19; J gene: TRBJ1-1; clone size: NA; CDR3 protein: CASSSGQDATEAFF; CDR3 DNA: TGTGCCAGTAGTTCCGGACAGGATGCCACTGAAGCTTTCTTT
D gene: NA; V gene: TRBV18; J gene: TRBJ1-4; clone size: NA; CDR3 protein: CASSPPATNEKLFF; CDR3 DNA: TGTGCCAGCTCACCACCCGCAACTAATGAAAAACTGTTTTTT
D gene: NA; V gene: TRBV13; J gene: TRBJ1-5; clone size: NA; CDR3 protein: CASSAGGIGRAQHF; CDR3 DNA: TGTGCCAGCAGCGCCGGGGGTATCGGGCGGGCCCAGCATTTT
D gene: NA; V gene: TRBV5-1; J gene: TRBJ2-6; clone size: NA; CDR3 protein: CASSLEGVSGANVLTF; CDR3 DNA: TGCGCCAGCAGCTTGGAAGGGGTCTCTGGGGCCAACGTCCTGACTTTC
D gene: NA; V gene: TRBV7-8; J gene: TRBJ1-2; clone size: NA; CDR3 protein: CASSAWWEGGYTF; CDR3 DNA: TGTGCCAGCAGCGCTTGGTGGGAGGGCGGCTACACCTTC
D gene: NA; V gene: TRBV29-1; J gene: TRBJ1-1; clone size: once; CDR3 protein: CSARGTLNTEAFF; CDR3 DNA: TGCAGCGCTCGGGGGACCTTGAACACTGAAGCTTTCTTT
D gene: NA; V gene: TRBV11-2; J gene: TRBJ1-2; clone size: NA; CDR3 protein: CASSLDLILRGGDYGYTF; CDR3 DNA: TGTGCCAGCAGCTTAGATCTAATTCTAAGGGGGGGCGACTATGGCTACACCTTC
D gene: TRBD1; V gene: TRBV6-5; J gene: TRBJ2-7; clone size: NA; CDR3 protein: CASSRDRGYEQYF; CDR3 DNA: TGTGCCAGCAGCCGGGACAGGGGCTACGAGCAGTACTTC
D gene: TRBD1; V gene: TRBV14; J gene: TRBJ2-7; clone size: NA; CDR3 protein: CASSLDRGTGEQYF; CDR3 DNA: TGTGCCAGCAGCCTCGACAGGGGTACGGGGGAGCAGTACTTC
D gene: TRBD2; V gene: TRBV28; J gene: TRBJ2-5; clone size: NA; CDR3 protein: CASSPSGLADQQTQYF; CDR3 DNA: TGTGCCAGCAGTCCCTCCGGTCTAGCGGACCAGCAGACCCAGTACTTC
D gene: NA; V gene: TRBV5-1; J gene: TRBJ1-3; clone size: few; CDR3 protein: CASSLTEGSGNTIYF; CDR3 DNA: TGCGCCAGCAGCTTGACCGAAGGGAGTGGAAACACCATATATTTT
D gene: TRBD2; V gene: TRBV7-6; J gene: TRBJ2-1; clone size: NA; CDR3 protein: CASSLGLAGASVDEQFF; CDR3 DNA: TGTGCCAGCAGTCTCGGACTAGCGGGAGCCAGCGTCGATGAGCAGTTCTTC
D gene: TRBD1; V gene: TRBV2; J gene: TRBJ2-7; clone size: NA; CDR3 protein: CASRKDVGTGFLEQYF; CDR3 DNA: TGTGCCAGCAGGAAGGATGTAGGGACAGGGTTTCTCGAGCAGTACTTC
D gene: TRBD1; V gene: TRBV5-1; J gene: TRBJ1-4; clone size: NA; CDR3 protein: CASSFRTGLNEKLFF; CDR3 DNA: TGCGCCAGCAGCTTTAGGACAGGACTTAATGAAAAACTGTTTTTT
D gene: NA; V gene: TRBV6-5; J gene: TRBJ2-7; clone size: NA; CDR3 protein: CATAIRGQHEQYF; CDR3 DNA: TGTGCCACCGCTATCCGGGGACAACACGAGCAGTACTTC
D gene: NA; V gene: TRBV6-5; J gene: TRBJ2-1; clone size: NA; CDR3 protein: CASSYSTAGGYNEQFF; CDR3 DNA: TGTGCCAGCAGTTACTCGACTGCAGGGGGGTACAATGAGCAGTTCTTC
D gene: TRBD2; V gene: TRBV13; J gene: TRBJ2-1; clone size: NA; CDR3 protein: CACEEGLAGYNEQFF; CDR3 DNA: TGTGCCTGCGAAGAGGGACTAGCGGGGTACAATGAGCAGTTCTTC
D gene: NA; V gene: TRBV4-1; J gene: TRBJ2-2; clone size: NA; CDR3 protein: CASSPLTPGTGELFF; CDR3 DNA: TGCGCCAGCAGCCCTCTGACCCCAGGGACAGGGGAGCTGTTTTTT
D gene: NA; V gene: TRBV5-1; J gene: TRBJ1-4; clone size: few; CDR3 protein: CASSLVTTGGDEKLFF; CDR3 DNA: TGCGCCAGCAGCTTGGTAACTACAGGAGGGGATGAAAAACTGTTTTTT
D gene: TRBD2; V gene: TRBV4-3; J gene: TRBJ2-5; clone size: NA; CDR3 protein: CASSQDRGTSGSRVETQYF; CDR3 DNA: TGCGCCAGCAGCCAAGATCGGGGGACTAGCGGGAGCAGGGTGGAGACCCAGTACTTC
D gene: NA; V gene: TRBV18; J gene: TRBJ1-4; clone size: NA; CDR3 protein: CASSPLRATNEKLFF; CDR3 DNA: TGTGCCAGCTCACCACTCCGCGCAACTAATGAAAAACTGTTTTTT
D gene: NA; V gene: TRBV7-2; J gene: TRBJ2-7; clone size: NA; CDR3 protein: CASSYQTGLIYEQYF; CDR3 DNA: TGTGCCAGCAGTTACCAAACAGGGCTCATTTACGAGCAGTACTTC
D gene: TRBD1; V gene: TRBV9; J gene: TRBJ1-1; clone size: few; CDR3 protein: CASSTKGSGTAMNTEAFF; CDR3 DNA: TGTGCCAGCAGCACAAAAGGGTCTGGGACAGCCATGAACACTGAAGCTTTCTTT
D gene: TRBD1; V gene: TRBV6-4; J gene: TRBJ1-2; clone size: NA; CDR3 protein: CASSDPMTGVDGYTF; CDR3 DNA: TGTGCCAGCAGTGACCCTATGACAGGGGTCGATGGCTACACCTTC
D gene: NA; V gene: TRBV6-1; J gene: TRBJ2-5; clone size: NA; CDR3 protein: CASSLSGQLQETQYF; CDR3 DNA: TGTGCCAGCAGTTTAAGTGGACAGCTCCAAGAGACCCAGTACTTC